What follows is one T cell receptor beta chain and its context. Its antigen is still unknown. The data were obtained in a study of cytomegalovirus exposure and HLA in healthy donors. Turning to the study itself: About 179 million T cells yielded around 120 million unique TCR beta sequences in earlier analysis. Study observations and caveats: Reports described diagnosis of cytomegalovirus status by the classifier as highly specific and sensitive. Rarity held for most TCR sequences, but there were some public TCRs that occurred in many donors. The authors listed 150 to 200 TCR beta chains as cytomegalovirus-associated.

CDR1 is LNHDA, CDR2 SQIVND, per germline (reference sequence). CDR3 length: 12 amino acids. The germline V and J ends were trimmed by 3 bases and 8 bases, with 10 bases remaining between them. PCR was performed using 60 Vbeta and 13 Jbeta primers. The table came from immunoSEQ multiplex PCR; TCRdb's copy has only in-frame clones and leaves some out. The repertoire consists of about 130,000 clones, with approximately 82% occurring once and the leading ten covering around 2.5%. Sequenced material: PBMCs. This chain joins TRBV19 and TRBJ1-1, with D possibly matching TRBD1 (5 bases). The clonotype was recovered from a boy younger than 10 in good health and CMV-seronegative. The CDR3 loop reads CASSIPGGEAFF. In DNA, the CDR3 is TGTGCCAGTAGTATCCCGGGGGGAGAAGCTTTCTTT.